A single sample gave rise to the 18 T cell receptor beta chains below, sequenced in a study of vaccination and CD4 T cells after COVID-19. The antigens these receptors bind are not known. Stated treatment: roughly 10-day PBMC culture with coronavirus spike peptide pools or control peptides (ViraFEST assay). The Oncomine TCR Beta short-read assay was what sequenced the DNA obtained from cultured CD4+ T cells. TCRdb redid the calling of the PCR reads with MiXCR, one entry per CDR3 protein. There are 3,000 to 4,000 distinct CDR3 sequences in the sample; about 20% occur only once, and 27% lies in the top ten. The source material was CD4+ T cells from blood, cultured in vitro. The receptors derive from a human donor who had recovered from COVID-19.

This clonotype is termed large. The chain carries TRBV11-2 and TRBJ2-7; D might be TRBD1 (5 bases). V was pared by 1 base and J by 4 bases, with 17 bases between. The CDR3 is made up of 16 amino acids. From germline, CDR1 is SGHAT and CDR2 FQNNGV. This CDR3 reads CASSLGLGAGIYEQYF. The CDR3 DNA reads TGTGCCAGCAGCTTAGGGTTGGGCGCAGGGATTTACGAGCAGTACTTC. Looking up the rest from reference TRBV11-2 and TRBJ2-7 gives the full variable domain: EAGVAQSPRYKIIEKRQSVAFWCNPISGHATLYWYQQILGQGPKLLIQFQNNGVVDDSQLPKDRFSAERLKGVDSTLKIQPAKLEDSAVYLCASSLGLGAGIYEQYFGPGTRLTVT.

This clonotype was detected only a few times. The rearrangement links TRBV6-5 to TRBJ1-1, with D perhaps TRBD1 (5 bases). V gave up 2 bases and J gave up 5 bases, with 6 bases separating them. This CDR3 contains 12 residues. Germline V gives CDR1 MNHEY, CDR2 SVGAGI. CDR3 in DNA: TGTGCCAGCAGTTACGCAGGGACTGAAGCTTTCTTT. Translating gives CASSYAGTEAFF.

This chain connects TRBV5-6 to TRBJ2-5, with D perhaps matching TRBD2 (7 bases). Germline assignment: CDR1 SGHDT and CDR2 YYEEEE. V was clipped by 4 bases and J by 1 base, with 14 bases between them. The CDR3 is 15 amino acids. The CDR3 region is CASSPWGGAQETQYF. In nucleotides, the CDR3 is TGTGCCAGCAGCCCGTGGGGGGGGGCCCAAGAGACCCAGTACTTC.

This clonotype turned up a few times. This chain joins TRBV30 and TRBJ2-7; 10 bases align to TRBD1. Germline values: CDR1 GTSNPN, CDR2 SVGIG (reference sequence). Trimming at V came to 3 bases and at J to 3 bases, leaving 8 bases not matched to a gene. The CDR3 has 15 amino acids. In nucleotides, the CDR3 is TGTGCCTGGAGCGAACCCCGGGACAGGGGCTACGAGCAGTACTTC. Residues: CAWSEPRDRGYEQYF.

By share of the sample, this clonotype is medium-sized (0.01 to 0.1%). This chain connects TRBV7-2 to TRBJ1-3; D is unresolved. Per germline, CDR1 SGHTA and CDR2 FQGNSA. Trimming cost V 5 bases and J 0 bases, with 20 bases left between them. The CDR3 has 18 residues. The CDR3 loop reads CASSLTGRLRRSGNTIYF. The CDR3 DNA sequence: TGTGCCAGCAGCCTCACCGGACGGCTACGCCGCTCTGGAAACACCATATATTTT.

Only a few counts were recorded for this clonotype. J is TRBJ1-4 and V is TRBV25-1, with TRBD1 as a possible D gene (5 bases). The CDR3 is made up of 15 amino acids. CDR1 MGHDK and CDR2 SYGVNS come from the germline V gene. V lost 3 bases to trimming and J lost 10 bases, with 18 bases between them. CDR3: CASSDPRGTTGKLFF. CDR3 nucleotides: TGTGCCAGCAGTGACCCTAGGGGCACAACGGGAAAACTGTTTTTT.

Only a few counts were recorded for this clonotype. The rearrangement uses TRBV27 and TRBJ2-7; D might be TRBD1 (6 bases). The CDR3 is 11 amino acids. V gave up 7 bases and J gave up 4 bases, with 8 bases separating them. The germline CDR1 and CDR2 sequences are MNHEY and SMNVEV (reference sequence). The CDR3 sequence: CASIRGYEQYF. The CDR3 nucleotides read TGTGCCAGCATCAGGGGTTACGAGCAGTACTTC.

In regard to this clonotype: A much bigger clone sits one base away, suggesting this may be a read error. The chain carries TRBV30 and TRBJ1-2; D may be TRBD1 (6 bases). Germline assignment: CDR1 GTSNPN and CDR2 SVGIG (reference sequence). The CDR3 sequence is 11 residues long. Trimming stripped 8 bases from V and 6 bases from J, with 13 bases between. Written as DNA, the CDR3 is TGTGCCGCGGACAGTCGAAATGGCTACACCTTC. This gives the protein CAADSRNGYTF. Full variable domain (rest looked up from reference TRBV30 and TRBJ1-2): SQTIHQWPATLVQPVGSPLSLECTVEGTSNPNLYWYRQAAGRGLQLLFYSVGIGQISSEVPQNLSASRPQDRQFILSSKKLLLSDSGFYLCAADSRNGYTFGSGTRLTVV.

V and J are TRBV27 and TRBJ1-2; 7 bases fit TRBD1. The CDR3 totals 14 residues. J was trimmed by 10 bases and V by 8 bases; bases with no gene match: 16. The germline V gene encodes CDR1 MNHEY and CDR2 SMNVEV (reference sequence). The CDR3 sequence: CASGPWRQGEVYTF. For the CDR3, the DNA is TGTGCCAGCGGGCCCTGGAGGCAGGGGGAGGTCTACACCTTC.

This clonotype was seen only a few times. The CDR3 loop reads CASRGAGDVTGELFF. CDR3 sequence (DNA): TGTGCCAGCAGGGGAGCGGGGGACGTAACCGGGGAGCTGTTTTTT. J is TRBJ2-2 and V is TRBV12-3 or TRBV12-4, with 8 positions matching TRBD2. CDR3 length equals 15 residues. V trimming: 6 bases; J trimming: 5 bases; junction bases outside the gene matches: 8.

This clonotype is labeled as medium-sized. The chain has TRBV19 and TRBJ1-2, with TRBD1 matching over 7 bases. CDR3 length: 14 amino acids. Germline V CDR1 and CDR2: LNHDA, SQIVND (reference sequence). Germline trimming cut 5 bases from V and 4 bases from J; bases unmatched to any gene: 7. This chain's CDR3 is CASSPTGDIYGYTF. The CDR3 bases are TGTGCCAGTAGTCCCACAGGGGACATCTATGGCTACACCTTC.

The chain recombines TRBV7-9 with TRBJ1-1; D gene unclear. The V end lost 4 bases, the J end lost 1 base, and 10 bases lay between the germline ends. Germline V gives CDR1 SEHNR, CDR2 FQNEAQ (reference sequence). This CDR3 is built from 14 residues. CDR3 sequence reads: CASSWKGSNTEAFF. The CDR3 nucleotides are TGTGCCAGCAGCTGGAAGGGATCGAACACTGAAGCTTTCTTT.

The V and J genes are TRBV18 and TRBJ2-3; D gene unclear. The germline V gene has CDR1 KGHSH and CDR2 LQKENI. V dropped 5 bases and J dropped 2 bases, with 5 bases sitting between them. This CDR3 spans 12 amino acids. CDR3 DNA sequence: TGTGCCAGCTCAACTTCCACAGATACGCAGTATTTT. It is translated as CASSTSTDTQYF.

V gene TRBV20-1 combines with J gene TRBJ1-1; D is perhaps TRBD1 (5 bases). The V gene's germline CDR1 is DFQATT and CDR2 SNEGSKA (reference sequence). This CDR3 is built from 17 residues. With 3 bases removed from V and 0 bases from J, the gap between germline ends came to 20 bases. The CDR3 protein is CSASLYQGGLMNTEAFF. The CDR3 DNA reads TGCAGTGCTAGCCTTTATCAGGGAGGGCTGATGAACACTGAAGCTTTCTTT.

The chain joins TRBV6-1 to TRBJ1-1; D possibly corresponds to TRBD1 (6 bases). Trimming removed 6 bases from V and 1 base from J, with 18 bases in between. Per germline, CDR1 MNHNS and CDR2 SASEGT. This CDR3 contains 16 residues. The CDR3 bases are TGTGCCAGCAGAAACAGCAAGGGACATCAGAACACTGAAGCTTTCTTT. Amino acid sequence: CASRNSKGHQNTEAFF.

This chain joins TRBV7-3 and TRBJ2-1, with 8 bases identical to TRBD2. This CDR3 has 15 amino acids. In germline, CDR1 is SGHTA, CDR2 FQGTGA. V lost 5 bases to trimming and J lost 0 bases; unmatched junction nucleotides: 3. The DNA of the CDR3 is TGTGCCAGCAGCCCGACTAGCGTCTCCTACAATGAGCAGTTCTTC. It translates to CASSPTSVSYNEQFF.

The chain combines TRBV9 with TRBJ2-3, with 9 bases identical to TRBD2. With V trimmed by 0 bases and J by 0 bases, 5 bases remained unmatched. This CDR3 region has 17 residues. Germline V gene sequence: CDR1 SGDLS, CDR2 YYNGEE. The CDR3 sequence: CASSVGGLAYSTDTQYF. CDR3 bases: TGTGCCAGCAGCGTAGGGGGACTAGCATACAGCACAGATACGCAGTATTTT.

The chain uses TRBV14 and TRBJ1-1, with D possibly matching TRBD1 (5 bases). Between the trimmed V and J ends, which lost 1 base and 11 bases, there was a span of 14 bases. The CDR3 runs to 13 residues. CDR1 and CDR2 (germline): SGHDN, FVKESK. The CDR3 here is CASSQAGGRGAFF. The DNA for the CDR3 is TGTGCCAGCAGCCAAGCGGGGGGTCGAGGTGCTTTCTTT.